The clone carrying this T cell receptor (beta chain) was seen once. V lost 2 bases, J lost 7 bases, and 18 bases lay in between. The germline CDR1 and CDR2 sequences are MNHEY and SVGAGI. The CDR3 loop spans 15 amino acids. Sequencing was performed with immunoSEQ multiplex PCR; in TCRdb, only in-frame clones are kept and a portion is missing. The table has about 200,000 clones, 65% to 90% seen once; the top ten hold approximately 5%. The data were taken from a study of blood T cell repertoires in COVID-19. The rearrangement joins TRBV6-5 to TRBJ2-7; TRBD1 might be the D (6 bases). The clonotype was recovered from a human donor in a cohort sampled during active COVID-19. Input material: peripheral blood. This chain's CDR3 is CASSYPSTGTGEQYF. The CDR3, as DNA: TGTGCCAGCAGTTACCCCTCAACAGGGACGGGGGAGCAGTACTTC.